These 9 T cell receptor beta chains originate from one sample sequenced in a study of cytomegalovirus exposure and HLA in healthy donors. PCR primers comprised 60 Vbeta and 13 Jbeta primers. TCRdb's table, derived via immunoSEQ multiplex PCR, lists solely in-frame clones and lacks some. The repertoire holds roughly 100,000 clones, with 70% to 75% as singletons. Sequenced: PBMCs. The receptors derive from a man between 40 and 49 years old in good health and CMV-seronegative.

The table lists this clone with a count of one. This chain uses TRBV19 with TRBJ1-1, with TRBD1 matching 9 bases. The V and J ends lost 4 bases and 2 bases, in that order; junction bases with no gene match: 2. Germline V lookup: CDR1 LNHDA, CDR2 SQIVND (reference sequence). The CDR3 is 14 residues long. As DNA, the CDR3 is TGTGCCAGTAGTACGGACAGGGGAAACACTGAAGCTTTCTTT. It translates to CASSTDRGNTEAFF.

This clone appeared a few times. The chain carries TRBV29-1 and TRBJ1-4; 9 bases are a match to TRBD1. This CDR3 contains 14 residues. Losses at the gene ends were 7 bases for V and 7 bases for J; bases not matched to a gene: 10. The germline gives CDR1 SQVTM, CDR2 ANQGSEA. The CDR3 reads CSAKNRGQGEKLFF. CDR3 sequence (DNA): TGCAGCGCCAAAAACAGGGGGCAAGGTGAAAAACTGTTTTTT. Filled out from reference TRBV29-1 and TRBJ1-4, the complete variable domain reads SAVISQKPSRDICQRGTSLTIQCQVDSQVTMMFWYRQQPGQSLTLIATANQGSEATYESGFVIDKFPISRPNLTFSTLTVSNMSPEDSSIYLCSAKNRGQGEKLFFGSGTQLSVL.

The J gene is TRBJ1-4, the V gene TRBV29-1; TRBD1 matches at 7 bases. Losses at the gene ends were 2 bases for V and 6 bases for J; bases not matched to a gene: 3. CDR3 length: 13 amino acids. Looked up from germline, CDR1 is SQVTM and CDR2 is ANQGSEA. Written as DNA, the CDR3 is TGCAGCGTTGAAACCGGGACAGATGAAAAACTGTTTTTT. This codes for CSVETGTDEKLFF.

The chain employs TRBV2 and TRBJ2-1; D may be TRBD2 (6 bases). The germline CDR1 and CDR2 sequences are SNHLY and FYNNEI. V lost 6 bases to trimming and J lost 7 bases, with 19 bases between them. The CDR3 has 15 residues. Here the CDR3 reads CASRRDAWVGNEQFF. CDR3 coding DNA: TGTGCCAGCAGGCGGGACGCCTGGGTGGGAAATGAGCAGTTCTTC.

This clone was detected once. V usage is TRBV27 and J usage is TRBJ2-5; maybe TRBD2 (5 bases). The CDR3 runs to 14 residues. The V end was cut by 8 bases, the J end by 5 bases, with 18 bases between. Germline CDR1 MNHEY, CDR2 SMNVEV (reference sequence). This CDR3 reads CASAPAGSRETQYF. CDR3 DNA sequence: TGTGCCAGCGCCCCCGCGGGTAGCCGGGAGACCCAGTACTTC.

The rearrangement joins TRBV5-4 to TRBJ2-3, with 11 bases that match TRBD2. Germline lookup yields CDR1 SGHNT and CDR2 YYREEE (reference sequence). The CDR3 consists of 19 residues. V lost 3 bases, J lost 6 bases, and 18 bases stayed unmatched. The CDR3 DNA reads TGTGCCAGCAGCTCCCGGGGCCCCATTACTAGCGGGAGATCTGATACGCAGTATTTT. This translates into CASSSRGPITSGRSDTQYF.

This clone turned up a few times. The chain couples TRBV19 to TRBJ1-1; maybe TRBD1 (6 bases). Germline assignment: CDR1 LNHDA and CDR2 SQIVND (reference sequence). Between the trimmed V and J ends, which lost 3 bases and 4 bases, there was a span of 18 bases. The CDR3 runs 16 residues. The CDR3 protein is CASSMRTAARGTEAFF. CDR3 DNA: TGTGCCAGTAGTATGCGGACAGCAGCTAGGGGCACTGAAGCTTTCTTT.

This rearrangement joins TRBV5-6 to TRBJ1-2, with TRBD1 identical over 7 bases. Germline V gene data show CDR1 as SGHDT and CDR2 as YYEEEE. Trimming took 0 bases from V and 4 from J; bases not matched to a gene: 0. This CDR3 is built from 13 residues. The DNA for the CDR3 is TGTGCCAGCAGCTTGGACAGGGGCTATGGCTACACCTTC. This encodes CASSLDRGYGYTF.

The chain is built from TRBV25-1 and TRBJ2-3; tentative D call: TRBD2 (6 bases). Trimming removed 6 bases at V and 1 base at J, with 17 bases between. The CDR3 spans 16 residues. Per the germline V gene, CDR1 is MGHDK and CDR2 is SYGVNS. DNA of the CDR3: TGTGCCAGCAGCCTCCCGTTGGGCGGGGGCACAGATACGCAGTATTTT. This translates into CASSLPLGGGTDTQYF.